A single sample gave rise to the 20 T cell receptor beta chains below, sequenced in a study of blood T cell repertoires in COVID-19. The data were produced by immunoSEQ multiplex PCR, yet TCRdb's version contains in-frame clones alone and is incomplete. The sample contains some 200,000 clones, 60% to 85% of which appear only once. Specimen: peripheral blood. Receptors were obtained from a woman in her forties or fifties with active or convalescent COVID-19.

This chain joins TRBV2 and TRBJ2-5, with a possible D match to TRBD2 (5 bases). Germline V gene sequence: CDR1 SNHLY, CDR2 FYNNEI. V lost 6 bases and J 4 bases, leaving 12 bases between the germline ends. There are 13 residues in the CDR3. Here the CDR3 reads CASSARGPETQYF. CDR3 bases: TGTGCCAGCAGCGCACGAGGGCCAGAGACCCAGTACTTC. Variable domain in full (rest from reference TRBV2 and TRBJ2-5): EPEVTQTPSHQVTQMGQEVILRCVPISNHLYFYWYRQILGQKVEFLVSFYNNEISEKSEIFDDQFSVERPDGSNFTLKIRSTKLEDSAMYFCASSARGPETQYFGPGTRLLVL.

This clone came up many times. The gene calls are TRBV19 and TRBJ2-7; D might be TRBD1 (5 bases). Per germline, CDR1 LNHDA and CDR2 SQIVND (reference sequence). The V and J ends lost 1 base and 6 bases respectively, with 13 bases between them. The CDR3 loop spans 14 amino acids. CDR3 amino acids: CASSIGIQVSEQYF. The CDR3 DNA is TGTGCCAGTAGTATAGGAATACAGGTCTCCGAGCAGTACTTC. Full variable domain (rest looked up from reference TRBV19 and TRBJ2-7): DGGITQSPKYLFRKEGQNVTLSCEQNLNHDAMYWYRQDPGQGLRLIYYSQIVNDFQKGDIAEGYSVSREKKESFPLTVTSAQKNPTAFYLCASSIGIQVSEQYFGPGTRLTVT.

This clone appeared a single time. This chain uses TRBV6-2 or TRBV6-3 with TRBJ1-2, with 7 nucleotides matching TRBD1. The ends lost 5 bases at V and 4 bases at J; junction bases unmatched: 7. CDR3 size: 14 residues. Germline CDR1 and CDR2: MNHEY and SVGEGT. CDR3 DNA sequence: TGTGCCAGCAGTCAGACAGGGATCAGCTATGGCTACACCTTC. Translation gives CASSQTGISYGYTF.

The J gene is TRBJ2-1, the V gene TRBV27, with 7 bases fitting TRBD1. Trimming cost V 7 bases and J 0 bases; bases outside gene matches: 9. Germline V gives CDR1 MNHEY, CDR2 SMNVEV (reference sequence). This CDR3 comprises 16 residues. CDR3 in amino acids: CASTHRQGSSYNEQFF. CDR3 nucleotide sequence: TGTGCCAGCACCCATCGACAGGGAAGCTCCTACAATGAGCAGTTCTTC.

V gene TRBV4-2 combines with J gene TRBJ2-1, with D uncertain. V was pared by 1 base and J by 0 bases, with 10 bases between. Looked up from germline, CDR1 is LGHNA and CDR2 is YNFKEQ. The CDR3 loop spans 16 amino acids. CDR3 residues: CASSQAAASSYNEQFF. Written as DNA, the CDR3 is TGTGCCAGCAGCCAAGCGGCGGCCTCCTCCTACAATGAGCAGTTCTTC.

The V and J genes are TRBV30 and TRBJ2-6; 7 bases align to TRBD1. The V and J ends lost 7 bases and 1 base, in that order; junction bases with no gene match: 4. Germline V gene data show CDR1 as GTSNPN and CDR2 as SVGIG (reference sequence). The CDR3 is made up of 14 amino acids. CDR3 residues: CAFQTGSGANVLTF. CDR3 DNA sequence: TGTGCCTTCCAGACAGGGTCTGGGGCCAACGTCCTGACTTTC.

This clone was found a few times. The chain carries TRBV25-1 and TRBJ2-1; 7 positions agree with TRBD1. From germline, CDR1 is MGHDK and CDR2 SYGVNS. The CDR3 is 16 residues long. V lost 3 bases to trimming and J lost 7 bases; unmatched junction nucleotides: 12. CDR3 residues: CASSDHRTGTFNEQFF. The CDR3 DNA is TGTGCCAGCAGTGATCATAGGACAGGTACCTTTAATGAGCAGTTCTTC.

The count of this clone is one. V gene TRBV7-2 combines with J gene TRBJ1-3, with unresolved D. The CDR3 covers 13 residues. V was pared by 4 bases and J by 4 bases, with 8 bases between. From germline, CDR1 is SGHTA and CDR2 FQGNSA. The CDR3 protein is CASSSGWGNTIYF. The DNA for the CDR3 is TGTGCCAGCAGCTCGGGGTGGGGAAACACCATATATTTT.

The genes are TRBV4-1 and TRBJ2-5, with 8 bases matching TRBD2. V lost 0 bases, J lost 2 bases, and 8 bases stayed unmatched. Germline V gene sequence: CDR1 MGHRA, CDR2 YSYEKL. The CDR3 spans 17 residues. The CDR3 loop is CASSQDGDGGAQETQYF. In DNA, the CDR3 is TGCGCCAGCAGCCAAGATGGGGACGGGGGGGCTCAAGAGACCCAGTACTTC.

For the CDR3, the DNA is TGTGCCAGCAGTCTTCGGGACAGGGGTACGGAGACCCAGTACTTC. It yields the protein CASSLRDRGTETQYF. This chain joins TRBV6-5 and TRBJ2-5; 10 nucleotides agree with TRBD1. The CDR3 contains 15 residues. V shed 5 bases and J 5 bases; nucleotides not matched to a gene: 8. Germline CDR1 MNHEY, CDR2 SVGAGI.

This chain links TRBV11-2 with TRBJ2-5, with D perhaps TRBD1 (6 bases). The CDR3 has 15 amino acids. V was cut by 5 bases and J by 5 bases, with 18 bases left in between. The germline V gene encodes CDR1 SGHAT and CDR2 FQNNGV. CDR3: CASSKRQVRGETQYF. In DNA, the CDR3 is TGTGCCAGCAGCAAGCGACAGGTCCGAGGGGAGACCCAGTACTTC.

This chain uses TRBV11-2 with TRBJ2-7; 9 bases fit TRBD1. The CDR3 totals 14 residues. V lost 3 bases to trimming and J lost 7 bases; unmatched junction nucleotides: 7. The germline gives CDR1 SGHAT, CDR2 FQNNGV. The CDR3 loop reads CASSLGQGPKEQYF. As DNA, the CDR3 is TGTGCCAGCAGCTTGGGACAGGGCCCGAAGGAGCAGTACTTC.

The rearrangement uses TRBV30 and TRBJ2-2; D not certain. The CDR3 runs to 13 residues. Germline V gene data show CDR1 as GTSNPN and CDR2 as SVGIG (reference sequence). V lost 4 bases and J 6 bases, leaving 12 bases between the germline ends. The CDR3 DNA sequence: TGTGCCTGGATAAAGTTGAGCCCCGGGGAGCTGTTTTTT. It yields the protein CAWIKLSPGELFF.

The V gene is TRBV18, the J gene TRBJ1-1, with D perhaps TRBD1 (5 bases). The V end lost 4 bases, the J end lost 0 bases, and 30 bases lay between the germline ends. The CDR3 totals 21 residues. Germline values: CDR1 KGHSH, CDR2 LQKENI. CDR3 protein: CASSQGLYSLRMGTMNTEAFF. CDR3 nucleotides: TGTGCCAGCTCACAAGGGTTGTATAGCCTTCGGATGGGGACTATGAACACTGAAGCTTTCTTT.

V and J are TRBV28 and TRBJ1-4, with 8 bases that match TRBD1. J was trimmed by 6 bases and V by 4 bases; bases with no gene match: 7. The CDR3 sequence is 15 residues long. From germline, CDR1 is MDHEN and CDR2 SYDVKM. CDR3 nucleotides: TGTGCCAGCAGTTCAGCAGGGGGCAGCGATGAAAAACTGTTTTTT. Residues: CASSSAGGSDEKLFF. Combining the CDR3 with reference TRBV28 and TRBJ1-4 gives the whole variable domain DVKVTQSSRYLVKRTGEKVFLECVQDMDHENMFWYRQDPGLGLRLIYFSYDVKMKEKGDIPEGYSVSREKKERFSLILESASTNQTSMYLCASSSAGGSDEKLFFGSGTQLSVL.

This clone was counted a few times. The chain uses TRBV11-2 and TRBJ2-2, with TRBD1 matching 7 bases. The trim removed 5 bases at V and 11 bases at J, leaving 8 bases unmatched. This CDR3 has 13 residues. Germline V gene data show CDR1 as SGHAT and CDR2 as FQNNGV. CDR3 nucleotide sequence: TGTGCCAGCAGCGGGGGTTGGGACAGCGAGCTGTTTTTT. This sequence encodes CASSGGWDSELFF.

This rearrangement joins TRBV15 to TRBJ1-3; weak D call: TRBD1 (6 bases). Germline V lookup: CDR1 LNHNV, CDR2 YYDKDF (reference sequence). The CDR3 runs 16 residues. Between the trimmed V and J ends, which lost 1 base and 2 bases, there was a span of 12 bases. CDR3 protein: CATSRARGTAGNTIYF. Written as DNA, the CDR3 is TGTGCCACCAGCAGAGCCAGGGGCACCGCTGGAAACACCATATATTTT.

This clone has a handful of counts. The rearrangement links TRBV18 to TRBJ1-2; TRBD1 might be the D (6 bases). The CDR3 length is 14 residues. Germline loops: CDR1 KGHSH, CDR2 LQKENI. V lost 1 base to trimming and J lost 2 bases, with 8 bases between them. The CDR3 nucleotides read TGTGCCAGCTCACCACAGGGGGGGAACTATGGCTACACCTTC. Its translation: CASSPQGGNYGYTF. The variable domain in full, with the rest retrieved from reference TRBV18 and TRBJ1-2, is NAGVMQNPRHLVRRRGQEARLRCSPMKGHSHVYWYRQLPEEGLKFMVYLQKENIIDESGMPKERFSAEFPKEGPSILRIQQVVRGDSAAYFCASSPQGGNYGYTFGSGTRLTVV.

This rearrangement joins TRBV10-3 to TRBJ1-2; 7 bases are a match to TRBD1. This CDR3 has 14 residues. V shed 6 bases, J shed 4 bases, and the junction held 8 bases outside the gene matches. CDR1 and CDR2 from the germline V gene are ENHRY and SYGVKD. CDR3 loop: CAISPGTASYGYTF. The CDR3 DNA sequence: TGTGCCATCAGCCCCGGGACAGCTAGCTATGGCTACACCTTC.

The chain joins TRBV7-2 to TRBJ2-7; TRBD2 matches 8 bases. Unmatched junction bases numbered 2, after V lost 4 bases and J lost 3 bases. The V gene's germline CDR1 is SGHTA and CDR2 FQGNSA. This CDR3 comprises 13 residues. In DNA form, the CDR3 reads TGTGCCAGCAGCTCTAGCGGGTACTACGAGCAGTACTTC. Residues: CASSSSGYYEQYF.